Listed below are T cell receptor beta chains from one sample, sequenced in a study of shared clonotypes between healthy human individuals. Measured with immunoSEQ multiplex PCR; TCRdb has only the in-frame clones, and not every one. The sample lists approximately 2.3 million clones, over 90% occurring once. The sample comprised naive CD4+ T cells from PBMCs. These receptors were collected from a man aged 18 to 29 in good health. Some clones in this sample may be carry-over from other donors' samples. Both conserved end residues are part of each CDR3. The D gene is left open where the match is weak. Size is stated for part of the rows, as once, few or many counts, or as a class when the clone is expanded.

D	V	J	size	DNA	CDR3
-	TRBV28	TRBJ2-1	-	TGTGCCAGCCGCCCGGGCGGATCCTACAATGAGCAGTTCTTC	CASRPGGSYNEQFF
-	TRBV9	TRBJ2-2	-	TGTGCCAGCAGAGGTGGTAATGTGGTAGACGGGGAGCTGTTTTTT	CASRGGNVVDGELFF
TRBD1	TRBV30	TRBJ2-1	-	TGTGCCTGGAGGGACAGGGGGTGGCATGAGCAGTTCTTC	CAWRDRGWHEQFF
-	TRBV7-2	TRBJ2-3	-	TGTGCCAGCAGCTTAGGTAGAAATACGCAGTATTTT	CASSLGRNTQYF
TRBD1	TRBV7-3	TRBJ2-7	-	TGTGCCAGCAGCCGAGAACGGACAGGGAGCGAGCAGTACTTC	CASSRERTGSEQYF
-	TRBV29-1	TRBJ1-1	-	TGCAGCGTTGCCCAGGACACTGAAGCTTTCTTT	CSVAQDTEAFF
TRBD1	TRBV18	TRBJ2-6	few	TGTGCCAGCTCACCAGGGACAGGGGTCTCTGGGGCCAACGTCCTGACTTTC	CASSPGTGVSGANVLTF
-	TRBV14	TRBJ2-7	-	TGTGCCAGCAGCCAATCCCTCTCAGAACCTGGGGCCACCTACGAGCAGTACTTC	CASSQSLSEPGATYEQYF
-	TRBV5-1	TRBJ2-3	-	TGCGCCAGCAGCCCCCCTGGACAGAGTAGCACAGATACGCAGTATTTT	CASSPPGQSSTDTQYF
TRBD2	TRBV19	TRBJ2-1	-	TGTGCCAGTAGTTCTAGCGGGAGGGCCCCCCTGGGTGAGCAGTTCTTC	CASSSSGRAPLGEQFF
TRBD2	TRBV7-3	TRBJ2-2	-	TGTGCCAGCACCGAGGGGACTAGCGGGAGGTCCGGGGAGCTGTTTTTT	CASTEGTSGRSGELFF
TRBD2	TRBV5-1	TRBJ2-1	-	TGCGCCAGCACCCCCCGGACACTAGCGGAGGCGTACAATGAGCAGTTCTTC	CASTPRTLAEAYNEQFF
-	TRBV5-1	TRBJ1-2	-	TGCGCCAGCAGCCTCCTAACAGGGAACTATGGCTACACCTTC	CASSLLTGNYGYTF
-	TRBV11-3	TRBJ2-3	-	TGTGCCAGCAGCCCGGGTACAGATACGCAGTATTTT	CASSPGTDTQYF
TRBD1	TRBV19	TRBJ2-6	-	TGTGCCAGCGGGGACAGGGCTGGGGCCAACGTCCTGACTTTC	CASGDRAGANVLTF
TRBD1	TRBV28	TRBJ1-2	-	TGTGCCAGCAGTCTAGTGGGACAGAACTATGGCTACACCTTC	CASSLVGQNYGYTF
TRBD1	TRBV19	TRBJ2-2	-	TGTGCCAGCCGATGGGACAGGTCCCCAAATACGAACACCGGGGAGCTGTTTTTT	CASRWDRSPNTNTGELFF
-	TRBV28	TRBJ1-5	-	TGTGCCAGCAGTTTACCGGCCCCAGGGCGCTATAGCAATCAGCCCCAGCATTTT	CASSLPAPGRYSNQPQHF
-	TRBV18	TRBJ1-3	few	TGTGCCAGCTCACCAGGGGGCTCTGGAAACACCATATATTTT	CASSPGGSGNTIYF
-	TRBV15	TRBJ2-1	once	TGTGCCACCAGCAGACTGGGGGGACAGATCAATGAGCAGTTCTTC	CATSRLGGQINEQFF
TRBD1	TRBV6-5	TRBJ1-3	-	TGTGCCAGCAGTTACTCAAGGGGGCGCGGTGGAAACACCATATATTTT	CASSYSRGRGGNTIYF
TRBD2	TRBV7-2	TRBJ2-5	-	TGTGCCAGCAGCGAGGCTAGCGGGAGCGAGACCCAGTACTTC	CASSEASGSETQYF
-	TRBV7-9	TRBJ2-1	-	TGTGCCAGCAGCGAGGGGCAGGGCGAGCAGTTCTTC	CASSEGQGEQFF
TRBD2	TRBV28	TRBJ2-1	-	TGTGCCAGCAGTTTTGGGTCCCTGAGACTAGCGGACAATGAGCAGTTCTTC	CASSFGSLRLADNEQFF